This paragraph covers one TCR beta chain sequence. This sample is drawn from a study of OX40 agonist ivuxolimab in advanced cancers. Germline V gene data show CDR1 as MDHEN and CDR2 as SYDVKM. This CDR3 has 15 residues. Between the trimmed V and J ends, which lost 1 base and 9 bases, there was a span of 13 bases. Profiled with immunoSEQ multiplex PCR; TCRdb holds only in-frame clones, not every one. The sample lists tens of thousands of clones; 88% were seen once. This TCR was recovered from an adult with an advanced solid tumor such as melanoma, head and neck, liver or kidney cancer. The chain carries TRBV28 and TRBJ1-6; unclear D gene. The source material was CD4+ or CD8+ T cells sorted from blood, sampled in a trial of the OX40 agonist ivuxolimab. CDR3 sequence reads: CASSLSVGPSSPLHF. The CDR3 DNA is TGTGCCAGCAGTTTATCTGTAGGGCCCTCTTCACCCCTCCACTTT. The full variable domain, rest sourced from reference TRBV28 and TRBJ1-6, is DVKVTQSSRYLVKRTGEKVFLECVQDMDHENMFWYRQDPGLGLRLIYFSYDVKMKEKGDIPEGYSVSREKKERFSLILESASTNQTSMYLCASSLSVGPSSPLHFGNGTRLTVT.